Listed here are 26 T cell receptor beta chains from one sample, sequenced in a study of cytomegalovirus exposure and HLA in healthy donors. PCR used 60 Vbeta primers and 13 Jbeta primers. Profiling relied on immunoSEQ multiplex PCR, and the TCRdb table lists in-frame clones only, not all of them. The profile shows 88,000 or so clones, approximately 67% of them singletons. The sample was PBMCs. The receptors here all came from a male donor in good health and CMV-seropositive.

The chain uses TRBV19 and TRBJ2-5, with D possibly being TRBD2 (5 bases). Germline CDR1 reads LNHDA; CDR2 reads SQIVND (reference sequence). This CDR3 is built from 13 residues. Trimming left V 3 bases short and J 5 bases short, with 10 bases between. The chain's CDR3 is CASSIGIEETQYF. CDR3 DNA sequence: TGTGCCAGTAGTATCGGGATTGAGGAGACCCAGTACTTC. Variable domain in full (rest from reference TRBV19 and TRBJ2-5): DGGITQSPKYLFRKEGQNVTLSCEQNLNHDAMYWYRQDPGQGLRLIYYSQIVNDFQKGDIAEGYSVSREKKESFPLTVTSAQKNPTAFYLCASSIGIEETQYFGPGTRLLVL.

This clone turned up a few times. The junction departs from the called germline gene at one end, perhaps through a read error. The chain recombines TRBV29-1 with TRBJ2-3, with 9 bases fitting TRBD2. CDR1 is SQVTM, CDR2 ANQGSEA, per germline. This CDR3 has 10 residues. DNA for the CDR3: TGCAGCGGAGACGGGACTAGCCCGCTTTTT. Protein: CSGDGTSPLF.

The sample holds a few counts of this clone. The chain links TRBV5-1 to TRBJ2-2; TRBD2 might be the D (6 bases). The CDR3 covers 16 residues. Germline lookup yields CDR1 SGHRS and CDR2 YFSETQ. V gave up 1 base and J gave up 2 bases, with 12 bases separating them. CDR3 residues: CASSLPPGLNTGELFF. As DNA, the CDR3 is TGCGCCAGCAGCTTGCCCCCGGGACTTAACACCGGGGAGCTGTTTTTT.

The V call is TRBV7-2, the J call TRBJ2-2, with TRBD1 identical over 7 bases. The CDR3 is 14 amino acids. CDR1 SGHTA and CDR2 FQGNSA come from the germline V gene. Losses at the gene ends were 4 bases for V and 6 bases for J; bases not matched to a gene: 5. CDR3 protein: CASSYVTGAGELFF. The CDR3, as DNA: TGTGCCAGCAGCTACGTCACAGGGGCCGGGGAGCTGTTTTTT.

The genes are TRBV7-7 and TRBJ2-4, with D unresolved. V gave up 1 base and J gave up 8 bases, with 9 bases separating them. The CDR3 has 13 amino acids. Germline V lookup: CDR1 SSHAT, CDR2 FNYEAQ (reference sequence). DNA of the CDR3: TGTGCCAGCAGCTTAGGGGCTAAGGACATTCAGTACTTC. This codes for CASSLGAKDIQYF.

CDR3 sequence: CASSLVTGIITDTQYF. The DNA of the CDR3 is TGTGCCAGCAGTTTGGTGACAGGGATCATCACAGATACGCAGTATTTT. V is TRBV27 and J is TRBJ2-3, with 7 bases fitting TRBD1. Germline CDR1 and CDR2: MNHEY and SMNVEV (reference sequence). The V and J ends lost 3 bases and 2 bases, in that order; junction bases with no gene match: 8. The CDR3 has 16 amino acids.

The rearrangement joins TRBV25-1 to TRBJ2-6; no reliable D call. CDR3 size: 13 residues. The germline V and J ends were trimmed by 7 bases and 4 bases, with 8 bases remaining between them. Germline V CDR1 and CDR2: MGHDK, SYGVNS. This CDR3 is CASTLGGANVLTF. In DNA form, the CDR3 reads TGTGCCAGCACTCTCGGGGGGGCCAACGTCCTGACTTTC.

This clone was seen only a few times. V gene TRBV5-1 combines with J gene TRBJ2-5; TRBD2 aligns across 9 bases. The CDR3 runs 16 residues. Per the germline V gene, CDR1 is SGHRS and CDR2 is YFSETQ. After removal of 0 bases from V and 7 bases from J, the junction contained 10 bases not matched to a gene. CDR3 DNA sequence: TGCGCCAGCAGCTTGGAAGCGGGGGGCGGGGATGGGACCCAGTACTTC. This translates into CASSLEAGGGDGTQYF.

The genes are TRBV29-1 and TRBJ2-5, with D uncertain. CDR1 is SQVTM and CDR2 is ANQGSEA in the germline V gene. V was shortened by 2 bases and J by 5 bases, with 12 bases between the two germline ends. The CDR3 extends over 13 amino acids. The CDR3 DNA sequence: TGCAGCGTTGAACTCGGCGGTGCGGAGACCCAGTACTTC. Its translation is CSVELGGAETQYF.

The chain employs TRBV10-3 and TRBJ2-2; TRBD2 is a possible D gene (5 bases). This CDR3 comprises 14 residues. Deletions cut 6 bases from V and 3 bases from J, with 11 bases between. Germline-derived CDR1 and CDR2 are ENHRY and SYGVKD. The CDR3 protein is CAIRREGDTGELFF. Written as DNA, the CDR3 is TGTGCCATCAGGCGTGAGGGAGACACCGGGGAGCTGTTTTTT.

This chain links TRBV7-9 with TRBJ1-1; D might be TRBD1 (6 bases). Per germline, CDR1 SEHNR and CDR2 FQNEAQ (reference sequence). The CDR3 extends over 15 amino acids. V lost 7 bases to trimming and J lost 0 bases, with 15 bases between them. CDR3 bases: TGTGCCAGCACCCCGCAGGGGATCATGAACACTGAAGCTTTCTTT. This codes for CASTPQGIMNTEAFF.

The V and J genes are TRBV4-3 and TRBJ2-7, with a possible D match to TRBD2 (6 bases). Germline V gives CDR1 LGHNA, CDR2 YSLEER. The CDR3 is 14 residues long. Trimming stripped 0 bases from V and 13 bases from J, with 19 bases between. For the CDR3, the DNA is TGCGCCAGCAGCCAAGATGAGTTTGGGACTCCGCTCTACTTC. Its translation: CASSQDEFGTPLYF.

V usage is TRBV7-9 and J usage is TRBJ2-7, with D possibly matching TRBD1 (5 bases). CDR1 is SEHNR, CDR2 FQNEAQ, per germline (reference sequence). Trimming pared 5 bases from V and 0 bases from J, leaving 11 bases between. The CDR3 consists of 14 residues. This CDR3 reads CASSPRQSSYEQYF. The CDR3 DNA is TGTGCCAGCAGCCCCCGACAGAGCTCCTACGAGCAGTACTTC.

The chain links TRBV25-1 to TRBJ1-5; D is undetermined. Between the trimmed V and J ends, which lost 5 bases and 4 bases, there was a span of 12 bases. The CDR3 totals 14 residues. From germline, CDR1 is MGHDK and CDR2 SYGVNS. CDR3: CASSSGILNQPQHF. The CDR3 nucleotides are TGTGCCAGCAGTTCGGGGATCCTTAATCAGCCCCAGCATTTT.

This clone came up a few times. The genes are TRBV6-6 and TRBJ1-1; D gene ambiguous. The V gene's germline CDR1 is MNHNY and CDR2 SVGAGI (reference sequence). V lost 8 bases and J 10 bases, leaving 14 bases between the germline ends. The CDR3 loop spans 11 amino acids. The CDR3 DNA sequence: TGTGCCAGCCAACGGGGAGTGGGAGCTTTCTTT. Translation gives CASQRGVGAFF.

This clone was counted a single time. The CDR3 nucleotides read TGTGCCAGCAGTTACTCCGGGACACTAAACACCGGGGAGCTGTTTTTT. As protein: CASSYSGTLNTGELFF. The chain couples TRBV6-5 to TRBJ2-2; possible D gene TRBD1, 6 bases. V was pared by 0 bases and J by 2 bases, with 10 bases between. Germline values: CDR1 MNHEY, CDR2 SVGAGI. This CDR3 contains 16 residues.

This chain joins TRBV7-9 and TRBJ1-5; D uncertain. V lost 4 bases and J 4 bases, leaving 5 bases between the germline ends. This CDR3 has 12 amino acids. CDR1 is SEHNR, CDR2 FQNEAQ, per germline (reference sequence). DNA for the CDR3: TGTGCCAGCAGCTCCCCGAATCAGCCCCAGCATTTT. Translated: CASSSPNQPQHF.

This clone has only a few counts. The chain combines TRBV2 with TRBJ2-7, with a tentative D call TRBD1 (6 bases). Deletions cut 6 bases from V and 0 bases from J, with 12 bases between. Germline V lookup: CDR1 SNHLY, CDR2 FYNNEI. CDR3 size: 14 residues. The CDR3 loop is CASRPDRFSYEQYF. The CDR3 nucleotides read TGTGCCAGCAGGCCCGACAGGTTCTCCTACGAGCAGTACTTC.

The rearrangement uses TRBV5-6 and TRBJ2-7; 7 bases align to TRBD1. The CDR3 spans 14 residues. V dropped 4 bases and J dropped 2; count of bases not matched to a gene: 6. CDR1 and CDR2 (germline): SGHDT, YYEEEE. The CDR3 spells CASSQDRSPYEQYF. CDR3 sequence (DNA): TGTGCCAGCAGCCAGGACAGGAGCCCCTACGAGCAGTACTTC. The full variable domain, completed using reference TRBV5-6 and TRBJ2-7, is DAGVTQSPTHLIKTRGQQVTLRCSPKSGHDTVSWYQQALGQGPQFIFQYYEEEERQRGNFPDRFSGHQFPNYSSELNVNALLLGDSALYLCASSQDRSPYEQYFGPGTRLTVT.

CDR3 coding DNA: TGTGCCAGCTCACCTCTCGGGGTACTGCATTCCTACAATGAGCAGTTCTTC. Residues: CASSPLGVLHSYNEQFF. The chain combines TRBV18 with TRBJ2-1, with a weak D call TRBD2 (5 bases). This CDR3 is 17 amino acids long. In germline, CDR1 is KGHSH, CDR2 LQKENI. Deletions cut 3 bases from V and 1 base from J, with 16 bases between.

The rearrangement joins TRBV6-5 to TRBJ1-1, with D uncertain. CDR1 is MNHEY, CDR2 SVGAGI, per germline. Trimming left V 2 bases short and J 5 bases short, with 9 bases between. This CDR3 comprises 13 residues. CDR3 loop: CASSYAGGTEAFF. The CDR3 bases are TGTGCCAGCAGTTACGCAGGAGGGACTGAAGCTTTCTTT.

The CDR3 loop reads CASSYRQGGGYTF. The DNA for the CDR3 is TGTGCCAGCAGTTATCGGCAGGGAGGTGGCTACACCTTC. The chain recombines TRBV6-5 with TRBJ1-2; TRBD1 might be the D (5 bases). CDR1 and CDR2 from the germline V gene are MNHEY and SVGAGI. The V gene lost 3 bases and the J gene lost 7 bases, with 12 bases spanning the gap. The CDR3 totals 13 residues.

The table lists this clone with a few counts. This chain connects TRBV29-1 to TRBJ2-3, with 10 bases that match TRBD2. Per the germline V gene, CDR1 is SQVTM and CDR2 is ANQGSEA. Trimming removed 6 bases from V and 15 bases from J; junction bases left unmatched: 24. CDR3 size: 16 residues. The CDR3 sequence: CSVPRALAGEGRHEYF. For the CDR3, the DNA is TGCAGCGTCCCGAGGGCCCTAGCGGGAGAAGGAAGGCATGAATATTTT.

The sample holds a few counts of this clone. This rearrangement joins TRBV30 to TRBJ1-2, with unresolved D. Looked up from germline, CDR1 is GTSNPN and CDR2 is SVGIG (reference sequence). The CDR3 runs 13 residues. With 7 bases removed from V and 6 bases from J, the gap between germline ends came to 18 bases. The CDR3 DNA follows: TGTGCCTCCCCTCGGAGGAGTTCCGATGGCTACACCTTC. Translating it yields CASPRRSSDGYTF.

This clone was found a few times. V and J are TRBV6-6 and TRBJ2-3; TRBD2 matches 7 bases. J was trimmed by 5 bases and V by 7 bases; bases with no gene match: 9. The CDR3 is 14 residues long. From germline, CDR1 is MNHNY and CDR2 SVGAGI (reference sequence). The CDR3, as DNA: TGTGCCAGCACCCTAAGTTGGGGGGGAGATACGCAGTATTTT. This codes for CASTLSWGGDTQYF.

This chain uses TRBV9 with TRBJ1-2, with 7 positions matching TRBD1. The junction had 8 bases not matched to a gene; V was cut back by 4 bases and J by 8 bases. CDR1 is SGDLS and CDR2 is YYNGEE in the germline V gene. The CDR3 is 13 residues long. For the CDR3, the DNA is TGTGCCAGCAGCACCGACAGGGCCGGCGGCTACACCTTC. The encoded protein is CASSTDRAGGYTF.